This TCR beta chain was recorded in a study of early T cells in non-severe SARS-CoV-2 infection. Study at large: Investigators sequenced bulk RNA drawn from unsorted whole blood, and chains remained unpaired.

V was pared by 1 base and J by 7 bases, with 8 bases of the junction left unmatched. Germline values: CDR1 LGHNA, CDR2 YSLEER. There are 16 residues in the CDR3. Unique molecular identifiers were added to individual cDNA molecules. One entry per CDR3 protein, called by TCRdb with MiXCR from the 5' RACE reads. In the table there are some 80,000 distinct CDR3 sequences, roughly an eighth of which are singletons. Source material: whole blood. The chain links TRBV4-3 to TRBJ2-3; 10 bases line up with TRBD1. The origin of this receptor is an adult who was a healthcare worker with PCR-confirmed SARS-CoV-2 infection or an uninfected control (not recorded which). CDR3 protein: CASSQAGTGVSNTQYF. Written as DNA, the CDR3 is TGCGCCAGCAGCCAAGCCGGGACAGGGGTTTCAAATACGCAGTATTTT.